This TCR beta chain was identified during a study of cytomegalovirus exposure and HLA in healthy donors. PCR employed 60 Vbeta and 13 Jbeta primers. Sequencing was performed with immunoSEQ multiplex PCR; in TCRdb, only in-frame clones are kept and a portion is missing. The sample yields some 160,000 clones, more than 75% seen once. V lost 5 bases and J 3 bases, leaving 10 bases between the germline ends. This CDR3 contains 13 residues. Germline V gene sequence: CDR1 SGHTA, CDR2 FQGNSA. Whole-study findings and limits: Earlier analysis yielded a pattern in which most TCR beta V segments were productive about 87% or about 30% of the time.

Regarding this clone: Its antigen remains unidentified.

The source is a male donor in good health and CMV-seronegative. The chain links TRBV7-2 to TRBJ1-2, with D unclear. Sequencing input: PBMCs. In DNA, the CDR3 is TGTGCCAGCAGCCCAGACGGGGACTATGGCTACACCTTC. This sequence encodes CASSPDGDYGYTF.